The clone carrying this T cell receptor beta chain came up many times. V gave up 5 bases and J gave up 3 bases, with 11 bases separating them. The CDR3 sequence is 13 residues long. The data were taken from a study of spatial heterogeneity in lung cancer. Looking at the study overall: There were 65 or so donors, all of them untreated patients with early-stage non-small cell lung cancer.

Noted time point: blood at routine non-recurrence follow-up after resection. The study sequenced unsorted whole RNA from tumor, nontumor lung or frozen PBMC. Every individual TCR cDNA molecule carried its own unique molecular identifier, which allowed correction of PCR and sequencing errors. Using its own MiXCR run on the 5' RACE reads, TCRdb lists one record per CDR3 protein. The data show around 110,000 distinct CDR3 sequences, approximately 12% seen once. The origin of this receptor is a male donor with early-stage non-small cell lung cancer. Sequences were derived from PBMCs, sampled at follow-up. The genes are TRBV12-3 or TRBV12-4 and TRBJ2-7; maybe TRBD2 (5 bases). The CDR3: CASSPRSGYEQYF. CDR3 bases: TGTGCCAGCAGTCCCCGCAGCGGCTACGAGCAGTACTTC.